The next 27 T cell receptor beta chains were all read from a single sample in a study of shared clonotypes between healthy human individuals. Repertoires were generated with immunoSEQ multiplex PCR, while TCRdb's copy carries only in-frame clones and drops some. The table lists about a million clones, around 77% of them singletons, with approximately 0.9% in the top ten. What was sequenced was memory CD4+ T cells from PBMCs. As for subset: CD45RA-negative fraction. Every receptor here comes from a man aged 18-30 years in good health. Some clones in this sample may be carry-over from other donors' samples.

The chain recombines TRBV11-2 with TRBJ2-1; 9 bases are shared with TRBD2. With 2 bases clipped from V and 9 bases from J, the junction kept 11 bases outside the gene matches. Germline loops: CDR1 SGHAT, CDR2 FQNNGV. The CDR3 covers 16 residues. The CDR3 protein is CASSLQGLAGFSEQFF. The CDR3 DNA is TGTGCCAGCAGCTTACAGGGTCTAGCGGGATTCAGTGAGCAGTTCTTC.

The chain has TRBV7-3 and TRBJ1-1, with unresolved D. Germline values: CDR1 SGHTA, CDR2 FQGTGA. The CDR3 sequence is 13 residues long. With 5 bases removed from V and 4 bases from J, the gap between germline ends came to 11 bases. The CDR3, as DNA: TGTGCCAGCAGCCACAACACGGGCACTGAAGCTTTCTTT. It codes for CASSHNTGTEAFF.

This chain uses TRBV30 with TRBJ2-3, with 11 bases matching TRBD2. The trim removed 2 bases at V and 6 bases at J, leaving 7 bases unmatched. The germline V gene encodes CDR1 GTSNPN and CDR2 SVGIG (reference sequence). This CDR3 is built from 15 residues. CDR3 DNA: TGTGCCTGGAGTCTGGGACTAGCGGTCGCGGATACGCAGTATTTT. Its protein is CAWSLGLAVADTQYF.

V gene TRBV14 combines with J gene TRBJ2-1; no clear D gene. V was cut by 0 bases and J by 4 bases, with 10 bases left in between. The V gene's germline CDR1 is SGHDN and CDR2 FVKESK. There are 15 residues in the CDR3. Here the CDR3 DNA reads TGTGCCAGCAGCCAAGAAGTAGCTAATTACAATGAGCAGTTCTTC. Protein product: CASSQEVANYNEQFF. Full variable domain (rest looked up from reference TRBV14 and TRBJ2-1): EAGVTQFPSHSVIEKGQTVTLRCDPISGHDNLYWYRRVMGKEIKFLLHFVKESKQDESGMPNNRFLAERTGGTYSTLKVQPAELEDSGVYFCASSQEVANYNEQFFGPGTRLTVL.

The rearrangement joins TRBV7-3 to TRBJ1-2, with a possible D match to TRBD1 (6 bases). Per germline, CDR1 SGHTA and CDR2 FQGTGA. The V end was cut by 2 bases, the J end by 6 bases, with 13 bases between. CDR3 length: 14 residues. The CDR3 bases are TGTGCCAGCAGCTTAGCAGGGGAGGTTGATGGCTACACCTTC. Its protein is CASSLAGEVDGYTF.

The chain has TRBV5-1 and TRBJ2-1; 12 nucleotides agree with TRBD2. V gave up 0 bases and J gave up 5 bases; unmatched junction bases: 6. The CDR3 extends over 17 amino acids. Germline CDR1 reads SGHRS; CDR2 reads YFSETQ. The CDR3 nucleotides are TGCGCCAGCAGCTTGGGACTAGCGGGAGCCCCCAACAATGAGCAGTTCTTC. This sequence encodes CASSLGLAGAPNNEQFF.

The chain carries TRBV29-1 and TRBJ1-2; TRBD1 matches 7 bases. Germline values: CDR1 SQVTM, CDR2 ANQGSEA. V was clipped by 3 bases and J by 4 bases; unmatched bases: 5. The CDR3 spans 13 residues. CDR3 nucleotides: TGCAGCGTTGATCCAGGGGGTGCCTATGGCTACACCTTC. This encodes CSVDPGGAYGYTF.

The chain employs TRBV7-3 and TRBJ2-3; 9 bases align to TRBD1. The J segment lost 5 bases and the V segment lost 5 bases, leaving 8 bases of the junction unmatched. Germline CDR1 reads SGHTA; CDR2 reads FQGTGA. This CDR3 is built from 15 residues. The CDR3 DNA follows: TGTGCCAGCAGCCCAGGGACAGGGTCAGTAGATACGCAGTATTTT. Amino acid sequence: CASSPGTGSVDTQYF.

V is TRBV7-8 and J is TRBJ1-5; TRBD1 might be the D (5 bases). The V gene lost 5 bases and the J gene lost 0 bases, with 23 bases spanning the gap. The CDR3 loop spans 19 amino acids. Germline lookup yields CDR1 SGHVS and CDR2 FQNEAQ. In nucleotides, the CDR3 is TGTGCCAGCAGCCCTGGCGGGGCAGCAAGAGTTTATAGCAATCAGCCCCAGCATTTT. It specifies CASSPGGAARVYSNQPQHF.

The rearrangement links TRBV6-1 to TRBJ2-2; 7 nucleotides align to TRBD2. V shed 8 bases, J shed 4 bases, and the junction held 4 bases outside the gene matches. CDR1 is MNHNS and CDR2 is SASEGT in the germline V gene. The CDR3 runs 13 residues. CDR3 amino acids: CASRREGTGELFF. The DNA for the CDR3 is TGTGCCAGCCGCAGGGAGGGCACCGGGGAGCTGTTTTTT.

This clone was seen more than once but under ten times. The rearrangement uses TRBV7-3 and TRBJ1-1; weak D call: TRBD1 (5 bases). V lost 3 bases, J lost 3 bases, and 8 bases lay in between. The germline CDR1 and CDR2 sequences are SGHTA and FQGTGA. This CDR3 spans 13 amino acids. CDR3 loop: CASSFVRDTEAFF. For the CDR3, the DNA is TGTGCCAGCAGCTTCGTCAGGGACACTGAAGCTTTCTTT.

The J gene is TRBJ1-4, the V gene TRBV7-2; the D is unclear. Germline V CDR1 and CDR2: SGHTA, FQGNSA. CDR3 size: 17 residues. Trimming shortened V by 1 base and J by 0 bases, and 12 bases separated the two germline ends. CDR3 loop: CASSLELVGATNEKLFF. CDR3 nucleotides: TGTGCCAGCAGCTTAGAGTTGGTTGGCGCAACTAATGAAAAACTGTTTTTT.

The genes are TRBV2 and TRBJ1-2; D is uncertain. Between the trimmed V and J ends, which lost 2 bases and 6 bases, there was a span of 7 bases. The CDR3 covers 12 residues. Germline loops: CDR1 SNHLY, CDR2 FYNNEI. The CDR3 reads CASSEQEDGYTF. As DNA, the CDR3 is TGTGCCAGCAGTGAACAGGAGGATGGCTACACCTTC.

This clone has at least ten counts. Additional DNA sequences in this sample encode the identical CDR3. The V and J genes are TRBV6-1 and TRBJ2-5, with 10 nucleotides matching TRBD1. The CDR3 spans 16 residues. With V trimmed by 0 bases and J by 5 bases, 6 bases remained unmatched. Germline V gene lookup returns CDR1 MNHNS and CDR2 SASEGT. CDR3 bases: TGTGCCAGCAGTGAAGCGGGGGGACAGGGGTATGAGACCCAGTACTTC. The encoded protein is CASSEAGGQGYETQYF.

As DNA, the CDR3 is TGTGCCAGCAGTCCCCCGGGGGGTAGCGGGAGCAGCCAAGAGACCCAGTACTTC. Its protein is CASSPPGGSGSSQETQYF. J is TRBJ2-5 and V is TRBV28; TRBD2 agrees at 9 bases. The V gene end was trimmed by 5 bases and the J gene end by 1 base; junction bases not matched to a gene: 14. In germline, CDR1 is MDHEN, CDR2 SYDVKM. The CDR3 runs to 18 residues.

The V gene is TRBV6-4, the J gene TRBJ2-1; perhaps D is TRBD1 or TRBD2 (5 bases each). This CDR3 contains 13 residues. Trimming shortened V by 2 bases and J by 10 bases, and 12 bases separated the two germline ends. Germline CDR1 MRHNA, CDR2 SNTAGT. The CDR3 spells CASSDEAGTEQFF. The CDR3 nucleotides are TGTGCCAGCAGTGACGAGGCCGGGACGGAGCAGTTCTTC.

The chain has TRBV7-3 and TRBJ1-5; D unclear. The V end was cut by 2 bases, the J end by 9 bases, with 17 bases between. From germline, CDR1 is SGHTA and CDR2 FQGTGA. The CDR3 has 15 residues. The chain's CDR3 is CASSLFGFLRRPQHF. In DNA form, the CDR3 reads TGTGCCAGCAGCTTATTCGGGTTTTTACGGCGGCCCCAGCATTTT.

V is TRBV10-1 and J is TRBJ1-3; D is unresolved. The CDR3 length is 18 residues. Germline CDR1 WNHNN, CDR2 SYGVQD (reference sequence). Trimming removed 8 bases at V and 0 bases at J, with 23 bases between. The CDR3 loop reads CASYTHPVDGYSGNTIYF. CDR3 coding DNA: TGCGCCAGCTACACCCACCCGGTGGACGGCTACTCTGGAAACACCATATATTTT.

The rearrangement uses TRBV23-1 and TRBJ1-2, with D possibly matching TRBD1 (6 bases). TRBV23-1 is placed among ORFs of uncertain function. V shed 4 bases and J shed 8 bases, with 23 bases lying between them. The CDR3 has 16 residues. DNA of the CDR3: TGCGCCAGCAGTCGTAGGCAGGGGCCCCAGGCTGGGGGCTACACCTTC. As protein: CASSRRQGPQAGGYTF.

The chain has TRBV15 and TRBJ1-5, with D perhaps TRBD1 (5 bases). With 2 bases removed from V and 6 bases from J, the gap between germline ends came to 14 bases. The CDR3 runs 15 residues. The V gene's germline CDR1 is LNHNV and CDR2 YYDKDF (reference sequence). CDR3 sequence: CATSRSPSGGQPQHF. The CDR3 nucleotides read TGTGCCACCAGCAGATCCCCCAGTGGGGGTCAGCCCCAGCATTTT.

This rearrangement joins TRBV4-2 to TRBJ2-6, with a tentative D call TRBD1 (6 bases). The CDR3 runs to 14 residues. The V end was cut by 5 bases, the J end by 2 bases, with 7 bases between. The germline CDR1 and CDR2 sequences are LGHNA and YNFKEQ. The CDR3 DNA reads TGTGCCAGCAGCAAGGGGGCTGGGGCCAACGTCCTGACTTTC. It encodes CASSKGAGANVLTF.

This clone came up many times. This chain joins TRBV11-2 and TRBJ2-3; the match to TRBD2 covers 11 bases. The CDR3 has 16 residues. The trim removed 5 bases at V and 0 bases at J, leaving 4 bases unmatched. Germline lookup yields CDR1 SGHAT and CDR2 FQNNGV. CDR3 sequence reads: CASSPRTSGSTDTQYF. DNA for the CDR3: TGTGCCAGCAGCCCCAGGACTAGCGGGAGCACAGATACGCAGTATTTT.

The chain carries TRBV5-1 and TRBJ2-3; D is ambiguous. The V gene lost 5 bases and the J gene lost 0 bases, with 4 bases spanning the gap. The CDR3 consists of 12 residues. Germline V gene sequence: CDR1 SGHRS, CDR2 YFSETQ. CDR3 protein: CASRLSTDTQYF. CDR3 in DNA: TGCGCCAGCAGATTGAGCACAGATACGCAGTATTTT.

The chain is built from TRBV2 and TRBJ1-4, with TRBD1 identical over 7 bases. The J segment lost 8 bases and the V segment lost 4 bases, leaving 7 bases of the junction unmatched. The CDR3 has 14 residues. CDR1 is SNHLY, CDR2 FYNNEI, per germline. For the CDR3, the DNA is TGTGCCAGCAGTGGGGGACAGCCGGGGGAAAAACTGTTTTTT. Translated, it gives CASSGGQPGEKLFF.

In regard to this clone: Given a much more abundant clone one base away, this may be a read error. Other DNA sequences of this sample code for an identical CDR3. The V gene is TRBV18, the J gene TRBJ1-1; TRBD1 matches 7 bases. CDR3 length: 15 residues. V gave up 3 bases and J gave up 0 bases; unmatched junction bases: 4. In germline, CDR1 is KGHSH, CDR2 LQKENI. CDR3 loop: CASSPSTGMNTEAFF. In DNA form, the CDR3 reads TGTGCCAGCTCACCCTCGACAGGGATGAACACTGAAGCTTTCTTT.

V and J are TRBV5-1 and TRBJ2-7; D is perhaps TRBD1 or TRBD2 (5 bases each). Germline assignment: CDR1 SGHRS and CDR2 YFSETQ. The CDR3 extends over 15 amino acids. Trimming left V 6 bases short and J 4 bases short, with 20 bases between. The CDR3 spells CASTPDGTRSYEQYF. For the CDR3, the DNA is TGCGCCAGCACCCCGGACGGGACCAGGTCGTACGAGCAGTACTTC.

The chain combines TRBV6-1 with TRBJ2-7; D is possibly TRBD1 (6 bases). The CDR3 consists of 13 residues. Trimming took off 4 bases at V and 2 bases at J, with 9 bases between the two ends. Germline assignment: CDR1 MNHNS and CDR2 SASEGT. This CDR3 reads CASSVHRAYEQYF. DNA for the CDR3: TGTGCCAGCAGTGTCCACAGGGCCTACGAGCAGTACTTC.